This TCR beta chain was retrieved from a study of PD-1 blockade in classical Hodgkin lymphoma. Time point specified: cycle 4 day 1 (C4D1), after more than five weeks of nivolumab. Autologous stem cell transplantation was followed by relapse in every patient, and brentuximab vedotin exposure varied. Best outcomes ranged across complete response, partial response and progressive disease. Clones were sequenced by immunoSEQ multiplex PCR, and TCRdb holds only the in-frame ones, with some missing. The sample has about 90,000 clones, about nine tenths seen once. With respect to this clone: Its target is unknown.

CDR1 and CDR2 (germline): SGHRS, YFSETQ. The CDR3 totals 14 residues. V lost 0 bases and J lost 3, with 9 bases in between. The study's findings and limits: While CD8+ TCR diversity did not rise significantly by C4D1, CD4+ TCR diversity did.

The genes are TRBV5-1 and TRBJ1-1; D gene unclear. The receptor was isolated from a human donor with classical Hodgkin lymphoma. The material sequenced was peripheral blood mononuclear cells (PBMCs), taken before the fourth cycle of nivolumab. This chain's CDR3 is CASSLVSGDTEAFF. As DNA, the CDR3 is TGCGCCAGCAGCTTGGTTTCTGGGGACACTGAAGCTTTCTTT.